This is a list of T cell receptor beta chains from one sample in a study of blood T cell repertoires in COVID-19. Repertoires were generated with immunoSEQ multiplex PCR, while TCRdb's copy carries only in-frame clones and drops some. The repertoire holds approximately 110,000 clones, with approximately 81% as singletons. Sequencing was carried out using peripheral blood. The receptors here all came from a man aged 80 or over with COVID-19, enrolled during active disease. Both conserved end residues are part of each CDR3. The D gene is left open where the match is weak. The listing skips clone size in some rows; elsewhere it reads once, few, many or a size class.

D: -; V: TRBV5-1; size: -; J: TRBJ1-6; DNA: TGCGCCAGCAGCCCTACAGGGCCCATTCGCGATTCACCCCTCCACTTT; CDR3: CASSPTGPIRDSPLHF
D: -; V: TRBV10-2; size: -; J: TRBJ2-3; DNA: TGCGCCAGCAGTGATGGGGCCCCGAATACGCAGTATTTT; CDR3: CASSDGAPNTQYF
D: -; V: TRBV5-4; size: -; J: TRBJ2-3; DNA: TGTGCCAGCAGCTCGGCAGGGGGCACAGATACGCAGTATTTT; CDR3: CASSSAGGTDTQYF
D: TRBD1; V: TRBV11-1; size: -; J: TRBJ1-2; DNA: TGTGCCAGCAGCCATACAGGGGATGACTATGGCTACACCTTC; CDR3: CASSHTGDDYGYTF
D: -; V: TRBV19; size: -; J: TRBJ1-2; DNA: TGTGCCAGTAAAAGTCCCGGGACAAGCTATGGCTACACCTTC; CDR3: CASKSPGTSYGYTF
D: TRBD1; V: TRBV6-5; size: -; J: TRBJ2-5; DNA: TGTGCCAGCAGTTACGATCCGCGGACAGGCCAAGAGACCCAGTACTTC; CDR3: CASSYDPRTGQETQYF
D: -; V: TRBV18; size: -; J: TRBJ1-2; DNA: TGTGCCAGCTCGCCGACGGAGGGGTCTAACTATGGCTACACCTTC; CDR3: CASSPTEGSNYGYTF
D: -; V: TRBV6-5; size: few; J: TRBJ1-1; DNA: TGTGCCAGCAGTCGTGCAGTGTACACTGAAGCTTTCTTT; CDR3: CASSRAVYTEAFF
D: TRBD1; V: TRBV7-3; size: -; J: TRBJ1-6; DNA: TGTGCCAGCAGCCAGGGACAGGGCCCCACTCAAAATTCACCCCTCCACTTT; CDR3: CASSQGQGPTQNSPLHF
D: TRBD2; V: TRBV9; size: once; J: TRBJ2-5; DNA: TGTGCCAGCAGCGTTGAAAGCGGGGTCTTGGGAGAGACCCAGTACTTC; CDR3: CASSVESGVLGETQYF
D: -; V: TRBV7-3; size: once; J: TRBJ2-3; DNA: TGTGCCAGCAGCCGAGAGCTCACAGATACGCAGTATTTT; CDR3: CASSRELTDTQYF
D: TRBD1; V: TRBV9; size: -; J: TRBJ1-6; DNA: TGTGCCAGCAGCGTAACTAGGAACAGGGGGGATTCACCCCTCCACTTT; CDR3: CASSVTRNRGDSPLHF
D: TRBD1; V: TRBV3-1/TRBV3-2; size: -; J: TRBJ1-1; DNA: TGTGCCAGCAGCCCGATGACAGGGGAAATGAACACTGAAGCTTTCTTT; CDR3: CASSPMTGEMNTEAFF
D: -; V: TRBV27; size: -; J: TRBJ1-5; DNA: TGTGCCGTAGGGGGGGGTAACGGCAATCAGCCCCAGCATTTT; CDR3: CAVGGGNGNQPQHF
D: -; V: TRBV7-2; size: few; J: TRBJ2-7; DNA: TGTGCCAGCAGCTTAAGTGGCCCGGCAGGGTACGAGCAGTACTTC; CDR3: CASSLSGPAGYEQYF
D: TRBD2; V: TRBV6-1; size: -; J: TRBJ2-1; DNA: TGTGCCAGCAGTGATTGGACTAGCGGATCCTACAATGAGCAGTTCTTC; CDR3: CASSDWTSGSYNEQFF
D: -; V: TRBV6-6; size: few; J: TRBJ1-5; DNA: TGTGCCAGCAGTTTCGACCAGGGACAGCCCCAGCATTTT; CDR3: CASSFDQGQPQHF
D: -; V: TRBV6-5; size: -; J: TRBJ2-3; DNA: TGTGCCAGCAGTTACGCGGGATACACAGATACGCAGTATTTT; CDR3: CASSYAGYTDTQYF
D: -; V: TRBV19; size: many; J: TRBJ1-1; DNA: TGTGCCAGTTCGCGGTTGAACACTGAAGCTTTCTTT; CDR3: CASSRLNTEAFF
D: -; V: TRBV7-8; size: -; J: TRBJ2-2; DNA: TGTGCCAGCAGCTCCGAACCTGTCCCTATCTGGGAGCTGTTTTTT; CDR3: CASSSEPVPIWELFF
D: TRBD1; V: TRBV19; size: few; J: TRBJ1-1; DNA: TGTGCCAGCCGGGACAGGATTCGGCAGACTGAAGCTTTCTTT; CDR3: CASRDRIRQTEAFF
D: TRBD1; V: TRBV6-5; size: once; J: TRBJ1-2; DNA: TGTGCCAGCAGTTATCGACAGGGGGGGTATGGCTACACCTTC; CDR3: CASSYRQGGYGYTF
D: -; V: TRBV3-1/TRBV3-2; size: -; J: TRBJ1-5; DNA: TGTGCCAGCAGCCAAGACAGGTTTATGCCCCAGCATTTT; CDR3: CASSQDRFMPQHF
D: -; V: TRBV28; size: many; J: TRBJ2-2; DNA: TGTGCCAGCAGTTTGGCCACCGGGGAGCTGTTTTTT; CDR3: CASSLATGELFF
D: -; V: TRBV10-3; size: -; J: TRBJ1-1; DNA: TGTGCCATCAGTGACCACAGGGAATTGAGAACTGAAGCTTTCTTT; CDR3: CAISDHRELRTEAFF
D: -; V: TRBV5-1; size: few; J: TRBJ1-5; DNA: TGCGCCAGCAGCTCCGGAGGGGACGGTCAGCCCCAGCATTTT; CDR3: CASSSGGDGQPQHF
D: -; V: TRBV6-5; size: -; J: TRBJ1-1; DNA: TGTGCCAGCAGTTACTCGAGTCCCCAGGGAACTGAAGCTTTCTTT; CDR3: CASSYSSPQGTEAFF
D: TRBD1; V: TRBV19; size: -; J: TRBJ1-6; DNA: TGTGCCAGTAGTTTACAGGGGGCCCGTTCACCCCTCCACTTT; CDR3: CASSLQGARSPLHF
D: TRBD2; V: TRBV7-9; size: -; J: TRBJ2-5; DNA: TGTGCCAGCAGCTTAACCGCGGGGGGCCAAGAGACCCAGTACTTC; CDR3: CASSLTAGGQETQYF
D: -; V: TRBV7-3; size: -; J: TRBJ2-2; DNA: TGTGCCAGCGCTGGCGGGGCCAACACCGGGGAGCTGTTTTTT; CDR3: CASAGGANTGELFF
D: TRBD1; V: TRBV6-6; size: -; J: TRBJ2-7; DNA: TGTGCCAGCAAAGGACAGGGCGTTTCGGCCTACGAGCAGTACTTC; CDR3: CASKGQGVSAYEQYF
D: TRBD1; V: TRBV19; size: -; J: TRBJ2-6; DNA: TGTGCCAGTAGTTTACAGGGGGCTGCTTCTGGGGCCAACGTCCTGACTTTC; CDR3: CASSLQGAASGANVLTF
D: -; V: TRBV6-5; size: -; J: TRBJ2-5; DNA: TGTGCCAGCAGTTTACAGCTGAAAGAGACCCAGTACTTC; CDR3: CASSLQLKETQYF
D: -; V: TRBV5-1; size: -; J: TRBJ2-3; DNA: TGCGCCAGCAGCTTACTGGGCACAGATACGCAGTATTTT; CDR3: CASSLLGTDTQYF
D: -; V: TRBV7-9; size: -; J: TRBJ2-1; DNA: TGTGCCAGCAGCTTAGGCGGGCTTACCTACAATGAGCAGTTCTTC; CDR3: CASSLGGLTYNEQFF
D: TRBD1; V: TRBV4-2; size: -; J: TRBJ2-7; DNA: TGTGCCAGCAGCCAAGAACGGGGGACAGGGGGCTATCACGAGCAGTACTTC; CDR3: CASSQERGTGGYHEQYF
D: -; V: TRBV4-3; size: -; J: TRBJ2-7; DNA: TGCGCCAGCAGCCAAGATCGGGGAAGCTCCTACGAGCAGTACTTC; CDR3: CASSQDRGSSYEQYF
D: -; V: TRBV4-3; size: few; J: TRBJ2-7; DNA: TGCGCCAGCAGCCAAGTGAGCGGTTTTCGGGACTGGGACTACGAGCAGTACTTC; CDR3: CASSQVSGFRDWDYEQYF
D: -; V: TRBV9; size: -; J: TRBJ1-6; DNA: TGTGCCAGCAGCCTAAGGGGGGGGCCCTCCTATAATTCACCCCTCCACTTT; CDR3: CASSLRGGPSYNSPLHF
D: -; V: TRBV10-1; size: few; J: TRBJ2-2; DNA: TGCGCCAGCAGGCCAGGACAGACGAACACCGGGGAGCTGTTTTTT; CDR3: CASRPGQTNTGELFF
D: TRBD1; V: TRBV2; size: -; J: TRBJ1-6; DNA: TGTGCCAGCATCCCCCGGGACAGGGGGCGAAGCTCCTATAATTCACCCCTCCACTTT; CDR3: CASIPRDRGRSSYNSPLHF
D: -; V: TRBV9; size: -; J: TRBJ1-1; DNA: TGTGCCAGCAGCTACGTTCAGACAGGCGCCACTGAAGCTTTCTTT; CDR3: CASSYVQTGATEAFF
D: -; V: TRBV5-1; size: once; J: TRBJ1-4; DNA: TGCGCCAGCAGCTTATCTGATGCGAGTACTAATGAAAAACTGTTTTTT; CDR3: CASSLSDASTNEKLFF
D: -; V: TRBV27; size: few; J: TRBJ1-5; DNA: TGTGCCAGCAGTTTGACAAATAGCAATCAGCCCCAGCATTTT; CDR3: CASSLTNSNQPQHF
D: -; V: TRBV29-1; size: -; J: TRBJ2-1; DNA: TGCAGCGTCGCCTCCGACAACTCCTACAATGAGCAGTTCTTC; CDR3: CSVASDNSYNEQFF
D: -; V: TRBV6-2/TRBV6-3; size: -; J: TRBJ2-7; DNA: TGTGCCAGCAGTCGTAGCTCCTACGAGCAGTACTTC; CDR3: CASSRSSYEQYF
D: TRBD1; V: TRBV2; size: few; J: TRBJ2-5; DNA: TGTGCCAGCAGTGTCGGGACAGGTGTTCTGCAGACCCAGTACTTC; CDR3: CASSVGTGVLQTQYF
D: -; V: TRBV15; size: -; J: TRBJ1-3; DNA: TGTGCCACCAGCAGAGCTATGGACACCATATATTTT; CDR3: CATSRAMDTIYF
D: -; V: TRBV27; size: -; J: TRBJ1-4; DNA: TGTGCCAGCAGTCCTACCTGGCGGAGTGGAAAACTGTTTTTT; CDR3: CASSPTWRSGKLFF
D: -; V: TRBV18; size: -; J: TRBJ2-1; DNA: TGTGCCAGCTCACCACCGGGGGGACGAGAACTAGTCGGGTTCTTC; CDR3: CASSPPGGRELVGFF
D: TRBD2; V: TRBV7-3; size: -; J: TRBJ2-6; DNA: TGTGCCAGCAGCTTAATAGGGAGGGCTGGGGCCAACGTCCTGACTTTC; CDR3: CASSLIGRAGANVLTF